This T cell receptor (beta chain) was documented in a study of blood T cell repertoires in COVID-19. Study at large: Samples of COVID-19 (acute and convalescent) were obtained from the United States, Italy and Spain.

Trimming took 4 bases from V and 8 from J, leaving 11 bases between them. There are 12 residues in the CDR3. Germline CDR1 and CDR2: LNHDA and SQIVND (reference sequence). TCRdb's table, derived via immunoSEQ multiplex PCR, lists solely in-frame clones and lacks some. Among roughly 120,000 clones listed, 90% were seen once. Sequenced material: peripheral blood. The TCR was taken from a man aged 45-65 years with active COVID-19. The chain carries TRBV19 and TRBJ1-1, with D possibly TRBD1 on 5 matching bases. The CDR3 here is CASSNPGSEAFF. The CDR3, as DNA: TGTGCCAGTAGTAATCCAGGGTCGGAAGCTTTCTTT.